This entry lists 23 T cell receptor beta chains sequenced from one sample in a study of blood T cell repertoires in COVID-19. The protocol was immunoSEQ multiplex PCR, while the TCRdb copy is restricted to in-frame clones and leaves out a portion. The top ten hold 8.5% to 12% of the sample, which has 90,000 to 150,000 clones, roughly 76% seen once. The sample comprised peripheral blood. These TCRs come from a human donor in a cohort sampled during active COVID-19.

The chain has TRBV27 and TRBJ1-2; D is unresolved. The V and J ends lost 5 bases and 4 bases respectively, with 11 bases between them. CDR3 length: 13 amino acids. Germline loops: CDR1 MNHEY, CDR2 SMNVEV (reference sequence). The CDR3 is CASSPARSYGYTF. The CDR3 DNA reads as TGTGCCAGCAGTCCCGCTAGGTCCTATGGCTACACCTTC.

The chain has TRBV12-3 or TRBV12-4 and TRBJ2-5; D ambiguous. This CDR3 has 12 amino acids. Trimming stripped 7 bases from V and 5 bases from J, with 11 bases between. The CDR3 sequence is CASTKTLETQYF. CDR3 nucleotides: TGTGCCAGCACGAAAACTCTGGAGACCCAGTACTTC.

The chain couples TRBV7-6 to TRBJ2-5; 11 bases are a match to TRBD2. The CDR3 is made up of 18 amino acids. The trim removed 2 bases at V and 2 bases at J, leaving 10 bases unmatched. Germline lookup yields CDR1 SGHVS and CDR2 FNYEAQ. CDR3 region: CASSLLVGTSGLQETQYF. Here the CDR3 DNA reads TGTGCCAGCAGCTTATTAGTAGGGACTAGCGGACTTCAAGAGACCCAGTACTTC.

The chain is built from TRBV6-2 or TRBV6-3 and TRBJ2-7; 13 nucleotides agree with TRBD2. Trimming removed 5 bases from V and 6 bases from J; junction bases left unmatched: 13. Germline-derived CDR1 and CDR2 are MNHEY and SVGEGT. The CDR3 runs to 17 residues. CDR3 loop: CASSQPATSGRDLEQYF. The DNA of the CDR3 is TGTGCCAGCAGTCAACCAGCCACTAGCGGGAGGGACCTCGAGCAGTACTTC.

The rearrangement uses TRBV5-4 and TRBJ2-7, with D possibly matching TRBD2 (6 bases). The CDR3 runs 15 residues. Deletions cut 2 bases from V and 3 bases from J, with 15 bases between. CDR1 SGHNT and CDR2 YYREEE come from the germline V gene (reference sequence). The CDR3 sequence is CASSLPAGTFYEQYF. CDR3 coding DNA: TGTGCCAGCAGCTTACCTGCGGGGACTTTCTACGAGCAGTACTTC. Full variable domain (rest looked up from reference TRBV5-4 and TRBJ2-7): ETGVTQSPTHLIKTRGQQVTLRCSSQSGHNTVSWYQQALGQGPQFIFQYYREEENGRGNFPPRFSGLQFPNYSSELNVNALELDDSALYLCASSLPAGTFYEQYFGPGTRLTVT.

This rearrangement joins TRBV30 to TRBJ2-7; maybe TRBD2 (5 bases). Per the germline V gene, CDR1 is GTSNPN and CDR2 is SVGIG (reference sequence). Trimming stripped 4 bases from V and 5 bases from J, with 15 bases between. This CDR3 comprises 13 residues. The CDR3 DNA reads TGTGCCTGGAATCTAGCCGGCTTAGACGAGCAGTACTTC. Residues: CAWNLAGLDEQYF.

For the CDR3, the DNA is TGTGCCAGCAGCCCCGGACAGCCTAACTATGGCTACACCTTC. This translates into CASSPGQPNYGYTF. The rearrangement joins TRBV6-5 to TRBJ1-2; D perhaps matches TRBD1 (6 bases). The CDR3 sequence is 14 residues long. The V gene's germline CDR1 is MNHEY and CDR2 SVGAGI. V lost 6 bases, J lost 0 bases, and 11 bases lay in between.

J is TRBJ2-5 and V is TRBV3-1 (or the pseudogene TRBV3-2); weak D call: TRBD2 (6 bases). Germline V CDR1 and CDR2: LGHDT, YNNKEL (reference sequence). With 4 bases removed from V and 1 base from J, the gap between germline ends came to 16 bases. This CDR3 spans 16 amino acids. CDR3: CASSLRGSGAQETQYF. CDR3 bases: TGTGCCAGCAGCCTGCGTGGTAGCGGAGCCCAAGAGACCCAGTACTTC.

This rearrangement joins TRBV7-2 to TRBJ2-5; the D gene is possibly TRBD1 (6 bases). Germline loops: CDR1 SGHTA, CDR2 FQGNSA. Deletions cut 5 bases from V and 5 bases from J, with 18 bases between. The CDR3 is made up of 15 amino acids. CDR3 amino acids: CASSRTGTRVETQYF. CDR3 nucleotides: TGTGCCAGCAGCCGTACGGGGACAAGGGTCGAGACCCAGTACTTC.

The chain uses TRBV9 and TRBJ2-7; 14 bases map to TRBD2. Germline V gene data show CDR1 as SGDLS and CDR2 as YYNGEE. V shed 3 bases and J 2 bases; nucleotides not matched to a gene: 4. This CDR3 has 16 residues. The DNA for the CDR3 is TGTGCCAGCAGCGGGGGACTAGCGGGGGAAACCTACGAGCAGTACTTC. Its protein product is CASSGGLAGETYEQYF.

The V call is TRBV2, the J call TRBJ2-3, with TRBD2 identical over 11 bases. CDR1 is SNHLY, CDR2 FYNNEI, per germline. V lost 10 bases and J lost 0; bases outside the gene matches: 6. The CDR3 has 15 amino acids. DNA of the CDR3: TGTGCCACCAGGAGACTAGCGGGAAGCACAGATACGCAGTATTTT. This translates into CATRRLAGSTDTQYF.

J is TRBJ1-1 and V is TRBV5-4, with 7 nucleotides matching TRBD1. CDR3 length: 16 amino acids. The germline CDR1 and CDR2 sequences are SGHNT and YYREEE (reference sequence). V lost 5 bases to trimming and J lost 0 bases; unmatched junction nucleotides: 10. CDR3 nucleotides: TGTGCCAGCAGGCATTTAGGGGGCTTGGTGAACACTGAAGCTTTCTTT. Protein: CASRHLGGLVNTEAFF.

This chain joins TRBV6-1 and TRBJ2-7; a possible D gene is TRBD1 (6 bases). The CDR3 has 16 amino acids. V was pared by 3 bases and J by 4 bases, with 19 bases between. Germline values: CDR1 MNHNS, CDR2 SASEGT. The CDR3: CASSDPPSTGSYEQYF. DNA for the CDR3: TGTGCCAGCAGTGACCCCCCCTCGACAGGTAGTTACGAGCAGTACTTC.

V is TRBV4-1 and J is TRBJ2-7, with a tentative D call TRBD1 (6 bases). CDR3 length: 15 residues. The V gene lost 4 bases and the J gene lost 2 bases, with 15 bases spanning the gap. Germline V gene lookup returns CDR1 MGHRA and CDR2 YSYEKL. CDR3 sequence (DNA): TGCGCCAGCAGCCTAAGCGAACAGGGACCCTACGAGCAGTACTTC. Residues: CASSLSEQGPYEQYF.

This sequence joins TRBV6-1 and TRBJ1-2; 7 nucleotides match TRBD1. V was pared by 1 base and J by 5 bases, with 4 bases of the junction left unmatched. The germline CDR1 and CDR2 sequences are MNHNS and SASEGT. This CDR3 has 14 residues. The CDR3 loop is CASSEGQGGYGYTF. As DNA, the CDR3 is TGTGCCAGCAGTGAAGGACAGGGAGGATATGGCTACACCTTC.

This chain joins TRBV7-6 and TRBJ1-3; D is unclear. Germline V CDR1 and CDR2: SGHVS, FNYEAQ. The CDR3 totals 16 residues. Deletions cut 5 bases from V and 5 bases from J, with 19 bases between. The CDR3 region has the DNA TGTGCCAGCAGCACCATTCGACTGAAAAAGCGAAACACCATATATTTT. It translates to CASSTIRLKKRNTIYF.

J is TRBJ1-1 and V is TRBV2; 7 bases are shared with TRBD1. The CDR3 spans 13 residues. Germline assignment: CDR1 SNHLY and CDR2 FYNNEI. Unmatched junction bases numbered 13, after V lost 7 bases and J lost 11 bases. CDR3 in DNA: TGTGCCAGCAAGGACAGGATTAATTTGCGGGCTTTCTTT. Its protein product is CASKDRINLRAFF. The full variable domain, with the rest looked up from reference TRBV2 and TRBJ1-1, is EPEVTQTPSHQVTQMGQEVILRCVPISNHLYFYWYRQILGQKVEFLVSFYNNEISEKSEIFDDQFSVERPDGSNFTLKIRSTKLEDSAMYFCASKDRINLRAFFGQGTRLTVV.

The DNA of the CDR3 is TGTGCCAGCAGTAGGGACTTTGCTGAAGCTTTCTTT. Amino acid sequence: CASSRDFAEAFF. The rearrangement uses TRBV6-5 and TRBJ1-1; D perhaps matches TRBD1 (5 bases). The CDR3 covers 12 residues. V lost 5 bases and J 6 bases, leaving 10 bases between the germline ends. Per germline, CDR1 MNHEY and CDR2 SVGAGI.

CDR3 in DNA: TGTGCCTGGAGTGCAGGGGCCGGTGAAAAACTGTTTTTT. It encodes CAWSAGAGEKLFF. V is TRBV30 and J is TRBJ1-4, with D perhaps matching TRBD1 (6 bases). Trimming took 1 base from V and 7 from J, leaving 10 bases between them. The CDR3 runs 13 residues. Per germline, CDR1 GTSNPN and CDR2 SVGIG (reference sequence).

The chain is built from TRBV11-1 and TRBJ2-7, with a tentative D call TRBD2 (5 bases). The CDR3 loop spans 15 amino acids. From germline, CDR1 is SGHAT and CDR2 FQDESV (reference sequence). Trimming pared 1 base from V and 0 bases from J, leaving 10 bases between. CDR3 in DNA: TGTGCCAGCAGCTTAGGGCTAGCTATCTCCTACGAGCAGTACTTC. This gives the protein CASSLGLAISYEQYF.

The chain has TRBV21-1 and TRBJ2-7; no check of the table's D call, TRBD1, against the DNA was made. TRBV21-1 counts as a pseudogene. The CDR3 loop spans 15 amino acids. CDR3 DNA sequence: TGTGCCAGCAGCCCCTACAGGGTACCCCCCTACGAGCAGTACTTC. Its translation: CASSPYRVPPYEQYF.

The CDR3 DNA sequence: TGCGCCAGCAGCCATACCGGGACAGCCAACAATGAGCAGTTCTTC. As protein: CASSHTGTANNEQFF. The V and J genes are TRBV4-3 and TRBJ2-1; 7 bases line up with TRBD1. The CDR3 has 15 amino acids. Germline lookup yields CDR1 LGHNA and CDR2 YSLEER. The V segment lost 3 bases and the J segment 5 bases; nucleotides outside the gene matches: 7.

The chain has TRBV11-2 and TRBJ2-2; D unclear. The CDR3 has 15 amino acids. Trimming stripped 3 bases from V and 4 bases from J, with 12 bases between. The germline CDR1 and CDR2 sequences are SGHAT and FQNNGV. The CDR3 reads CASSFQAFGTGELFF. The CDR3 DNA sequence: TGTGCCAGCAGCTTTCAGGCCTTCGGCACCGGGGAGCTGTTTTTT.